This T cell receptor beta chain was sequenced during a study of blood T cell repertoires in COVID-19. Study-wide context: In each case, the material was cDNA or gDNA derived from T cells, B-cell-depleted T cells, or PBMCs.

Source study methods: By means of reference gene primer amplification, nucleated cell counts were estimated. Produced via immunoSEQ multiplex PCR; TCRdb's table is partial and in-frame only. The V and J calls and clone size were taken over from that table, and D and trimming were inferred from the DNA. The profile covers a few hundred thousand clones, with 88% appearing a single time and around 1.2% taken by the ten largest. Trimming took off 0 bases at V and 0 bases at J, with 14 bases between the two ends. The CDR3 runs to 17 residues. CDR1 and CDR2 (germline): ENHRY, SYGVKD. Allocation to cohorts depended on clinical history reported by the participants.

The sample taken for sequencing was PBMCs or T cells enriched from blood (not recorded which). The clonotype comes from a woman in her late teens or twenties who had recovered from COVID-19. The rearrangement joins TRBV10-3 to TRBJ1-2; D gene unclear. CDR3 nucleotide sequence: TGTGCCATCAGTGAGTCGGTTCGAAGAGGGCCTAACTATGGCTACACCTTC. Protein product: CAISESVRRGPNYGYTF.